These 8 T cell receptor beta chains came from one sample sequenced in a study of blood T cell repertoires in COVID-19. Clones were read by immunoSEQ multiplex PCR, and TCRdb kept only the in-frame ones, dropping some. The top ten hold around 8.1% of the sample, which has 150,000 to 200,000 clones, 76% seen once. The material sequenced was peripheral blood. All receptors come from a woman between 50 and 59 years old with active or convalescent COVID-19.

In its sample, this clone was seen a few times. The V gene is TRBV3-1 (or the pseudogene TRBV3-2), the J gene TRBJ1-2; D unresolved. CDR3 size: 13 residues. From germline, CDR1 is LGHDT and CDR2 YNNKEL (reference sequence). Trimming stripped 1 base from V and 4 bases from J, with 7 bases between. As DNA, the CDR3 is TGTGCCAGCAGCCAAGGGCAGTCCTATGGCTACACCTTC. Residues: CASSQGQSYGYTF.

The CDR3 reads CASSLSGGKAYEQYF. The CDR3 bases are TGTGCCAGCAGTTTATCGGGCGGGAAAGCCTACGAGCAGTACTTC. V and J are TRBV28 and TRBJ2-7; tentative D call: TRBD2 (6 bases). Germline values: CDR1 MDHEN, CDR2 SYDVKM. The CDR3 consists of 15 residues. Between the trimmed V and J ends, which lost 1 base and 2 bases, there was a span of 12 bases. Filled out from reference TRBV28 and TRBJ2-7, the complete variable domain reads DVKVTQSSRYLVKRTGEKVFLECVQDMDHENMFWYRQDPGLGLRLIYFSYDVKMKEKGDIPEGYSVSREKKERFSLILESASTNQTSMYLCASSLSGGKAYEQYFGPGTRLTVT.

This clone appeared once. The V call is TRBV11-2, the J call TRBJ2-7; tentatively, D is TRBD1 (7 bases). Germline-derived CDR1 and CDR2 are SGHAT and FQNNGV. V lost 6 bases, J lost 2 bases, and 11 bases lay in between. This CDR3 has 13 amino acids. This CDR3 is CASSRGTAYEQYF. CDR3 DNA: TGTGCCAGCAGTCGGGGGACAGCCTACGAGCAGTACTTC.

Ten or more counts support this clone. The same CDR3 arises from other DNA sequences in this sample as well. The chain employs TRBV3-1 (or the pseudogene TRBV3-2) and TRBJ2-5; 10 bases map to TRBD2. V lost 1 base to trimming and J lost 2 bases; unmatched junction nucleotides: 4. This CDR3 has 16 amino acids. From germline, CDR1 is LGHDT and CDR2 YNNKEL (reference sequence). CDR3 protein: CASSQGLAGGQETQYF. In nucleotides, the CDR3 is TGTGCCAGCAGCCAAGGTTTAGCGGGGGGTCAAGAGACCCAGTACTTC.

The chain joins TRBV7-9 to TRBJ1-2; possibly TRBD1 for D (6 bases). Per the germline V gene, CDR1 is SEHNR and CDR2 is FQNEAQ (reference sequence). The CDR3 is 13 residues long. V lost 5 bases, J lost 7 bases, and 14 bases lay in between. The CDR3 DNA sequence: TGTGCCAGCAGCAGCGTACAGGGTAGTGGCTACACCTTC. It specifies CASSSVQGSGYTF.

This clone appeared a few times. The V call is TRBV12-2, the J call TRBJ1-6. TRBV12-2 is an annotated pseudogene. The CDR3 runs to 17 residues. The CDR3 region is CASRLGGESSYNSPLHF. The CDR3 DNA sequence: TGTGCAAGTCGCTTAGGGGGGGAAAGCTCCTATAATTCACCCCTCCACTTT.

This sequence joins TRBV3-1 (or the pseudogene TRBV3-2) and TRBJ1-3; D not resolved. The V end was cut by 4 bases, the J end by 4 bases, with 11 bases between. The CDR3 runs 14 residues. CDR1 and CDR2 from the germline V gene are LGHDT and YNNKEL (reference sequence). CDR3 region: CASSLRESGNTIYF. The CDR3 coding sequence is TGTGCCAGCAGCCTTCGGGAGTCAGGAAACACCATATATTTT.

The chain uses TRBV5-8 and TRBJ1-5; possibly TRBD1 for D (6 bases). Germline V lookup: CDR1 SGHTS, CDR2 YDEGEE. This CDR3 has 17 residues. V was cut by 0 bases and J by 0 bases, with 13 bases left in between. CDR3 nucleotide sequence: TGTGCCAGCAGCTTGGCGACCGGGACACATAGCAATCAGCCCCAGCATTTT. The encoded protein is CASSLATGTHSNQPQHF.